Following are 25 T cell receptor beta chains from one sample sequenced in a study of T cell changes during pregnancy in multiple sclerosis. Profiling relied on immunoSEQ multiplex PCR, and the TCRdb table lists in-frame clones only, not all of them. The data show about 110,000 clones, approximately 89% seen once. Material: peripheral blood, obtained after pregnancy. These receptors were taken from a female donor with multiple sclerosis, enrolled in a pregnancy study.

The rearrangement uses TRBV27 and TRBJ2-6; a weak D match, TRBD1 (5 bases). The germline V gene encodes CDR1 MNHEY and CDR2 SMNVEV (reference sequence). CDR3 size: 13 residues. Trimming took 8 bases from V and 2 from J, leaving 7 bases between them. This CDR3 reads CASGAAGANVLTF. CDR3 nucleotides: TGTGCCAGCGGGGCAGCTGGGGCCAACGTCCTGACTTTC.

V is TRBV19 and J is TRBJ2-7, with D possibly being TRBD1 (5 bases). The CDR3 loop spans 16 amino acids. Germline V gene lookup returns CDR1 LNHDA and CDR2 SQIVND (reference sequence). Deletions cut 4 bases from V and 5 bases from J, with 21 bases between. This chain's CDR3 is CASSNKGVGYVHEQYF. The CDR3 region has the DNA TGTGCCAGTAGTAATAAAGGGGTCGGTTATGTACACGAGCAGTACTTC.

This sequence joins TRBV11-2 and TRBJ2-1; TRBD2 aligns across 8 bases. The CDR3 contains 14 residues. CDR1 is SGHAT and CDR2 is FQNNGV in the germline V gene. Trimming removed 2 bases from V and 8 bases from J; junction bases left unmatched: 5. The CDR3 DNA sequence: TGTGCCAGCAGCTTAATACGGGGGGGGGATGAGCAGTTCTTC. It translates to CASSLIRGGDEQFF.

Here the CDR3 DNA reads TGCGCCAGCAGCTCTTTCTGGTCCCCTCGGGGGTACGAGCAGTACTTC. Protein: CASSSFWSPRGYEQYF. The gene calls are TRBV10-1 and TRBJ2-7; D perhaps matches TRBD2 (6 bases). This CDR3 region has 16 residues. Between the trimmed V and J ends, which lost 6 bases and 4 bases, there was a span of 22 bases. Looked up from germline, CDR1 is WNHNN and CDR2 is SYGVQD (reference sequence).

The rearrangement joins TRBV19 to TRBJ2-7, with TRBD1 matching 9 bases. The germline CDR1 and CDR2 sequences are LNHDA and SQIVND (reference sequence). V dropped 5 bases and J dropped 3; count of bases not matched to a gene: 8. This CDR3 contains 15 residues. This CDR3 reads CASSAGTGLGYEQYF. DNA for the CDR3: TGTGCCAGTAGTGCCGGGACAGGGCTCGGCTACGAGCAGTACTTC.

This chain uses TRBV25-1 with TRBJ2-5, with D perhaps matching TRBD2 (5 bases). The length of the CDR3 is 16 residues. V was pared by 5 bases and J by 3 bases, with 19 bases between. Per germline, CDR1 MGHDK and CDR2 SYGVNS. CDR3 nucleotide sequence: TGTGCCAGCAGTCCCATCCGCCGGGGTCGGGAAGAGACCCAGTACTTC. Amino acids: CASSPIRRGREETQYF.

Only a few counts were recorded for this clone. The chain is built from TRBV2 and TRBJ1-2; D perhaps matches TRBD1 (6 bases). There are 13 residues in the CDR3. From germline, CDR1 is SNHLY and CDR2 FYNNEI. Trimming took off 9 bases at V and 7 bases at J, with 18 bases between the two ends. The CDR3 loop reads CARLSAGEFGYTF. CDR3 bases: TGTGCCAGGCTCAGCGCAGGGGAATTTGGCTACACCTTC.

The J gene is TRBJ1-1, the V gene TRBV6-6; TRBD1 might be the D (5 bases). The CDR3 covers 14 residues. V gave up 5 bases and J gave up 1 base, with 11 bases separating them. CDR1 is MNHNY, CDR2 SVGAGI, per germline (reference sequence). This CDR3 is CASSRDRTNTEAFF. Written as DNA, the CDR3 is TGTGCCAGCAGTCGAGACAGAACGAACACTGAAGCTTTCTTT.

The chain recombines TRBV6-6 with TRBJ2-7, with TRBD2 matching over 7 bases. In germline, CDR1 is MNHNY, CDR2 SVGAGI (reference sequence). J gave up 6 bases and V 6 bases, and 5 bases lay outside the gene matches. The CDR3 is 12 residues long. Here the CDR3 DNA reads TGTGCCAGCAGGGGGGGGGAAGGCGAGCAGTACTTC. It translates to CASRGGEGEQYF.

V gene TRBV18 combines with J gene TRBJ2-7; D is perhaps TRBD1 (6 bases). CDR1 is KGHSH, CDR2 LQKENI, per germline. Trimming removed 5 bases from V and 0 bases from J, with 8 bases in between. The CDR3 has 13 amino acids. The CDR3: CASSTGTSYEQYF. The CDR3 nucleotides read TGTGCCAGCTCAACAGGGACCTCCTACGAGCAGTACTTC.

The chain joins TRBV18 to TRBJ2-5, with D tentatively TRBD2 (6 bases). Germline V lookup: CDR1 KGHSH, CDR2 LQKENI. The CDR3 loop spans 14 amino acids. Trimming cost V 3 bases and J 2 bases, with 10 bases left between them. CDR3 coding DNA: TGTGCCAGCTCACCCGAGGGACTGCAAGAGACCCAGTACTTC. It yields the protein CASSPEGLQETQYF.

This sequence joins TRBV5-1 and TRBJ2-7; 9 bases are a match to TRBD1. Trimming removed 2 bases from V and 0 bases from J; junction bases left unmatched: 6. The CDR3 totals 16 residues. CDR1 SGHRS and CDR2 YFSETQ come from the germline V gene. The CDR3 spells CASSFWTGASSYEQYF. CDR3 in DNA: TGCGCCAGCAGCTTTTGGACAGGGGCCAGCTCCTACGAGCAGTACTTC.

The DNA for the CDR3 is TGTGCCAGCAGACAGGGGGCGATCAACGAGCAGTACTTC. Translating gives CASRQGAINEQYF. The chain uses TRBV6-1 and TRBJ2-7; 9 bases map to TRBD1. Germline V gives CDR1 MNHNS, CDR2 SASEGT. Trimming cost V 6 bases and J 5 bases; bases outside gene matches: 5. This CDR3 region has 13 residues.

The CDR3 loop is CASSEWRSYNEQFF. DNA for the CDR3: TGTGCCAGCAGTGAGTGGAGATCCTACAATGAGCAGTTCTTC. This chain connects TRBV2 to TRBJ2-1; D is unresolved. V was trimmed by 3 bases and J by 1 base, leaving 7 bases between them. This CDR3 region has 14 residues. Germline V gene sequence: CDR1 SNHLY, CDR2 FYNNEI.

The V call is TRBV20-1, the J call TRBJ2-5, with D unclear. CDR3 size: 10 residues. Germline CDR1 DFQATT, CDR2 SNEGSKA (reference sequence). CDR3 sequence (DNA): TGCAGCGGGTTCGCAGAGACCCAGTACTTC. Its protein product is CSGFAETQYF.

This sequence joins TRBV11-2 and TRBJ2-1; TRBD1 matches 8 bases. The V gene end was trimmed by 6 bases and the J gene end by 0 bases; junction bases not matched to a gene: 13. The germline V gene encodes CDR1 SGHAT and CDR2 FQNNGV. This CDR3 is 18 amino acids long. CDR3 sequence reads: CASRTLRRGPSSYNEQFF. The CDR3 DNA reads TGTGCCAGCAGAACACTACGCAGGGGGCCGAGCTCCTACAATGAGCAGTTCTTC.

The chain has TRBV14 and TRBJ2-7, with a weak D call TRBD2 (5 bases). Germline V gene data show CDR1 as SGHDN and CDR2 as FVKESK. V lost 1 base and J 3 bases, leaving 10 bases between the germline ends. This CDR3 is built from 14 residues. CDR3 DNA: TGTGCCAGCAGCCAAGCTGGACTTAACTACGAGCAGTACTTC. Its protein is CASSQAGLNYEQYF.

CDR3 nucleotide sequence: TGTGCCAGCTCTTCCCGGGTTGTTAGTGAAAAACTGTTTTTT. Residues: CASSSRVVSEKLFF. J is TRBJ1-4 and V is TRBV18; D remains ambiguous. Germline V lookup: CDR1 KGHSH, CDR2 LQKENI. With 6 bases removed from V and 7 bases from J, the gap between germline ends came to 15 bases. The CDR3 runs 14 residues.

The rearrangement links TRBV6-5 to TRBJ1-6; the match to TRBD1 covers 9 bases. Trimming took 4 bases from V and 9 from J; bases not matched to a gene: 7. This CDR3 is 15 amino acids long. Germline V lookup: CDR1 MNHEY, CDR2 SVGAGI. CDR3 bases: TGTGCCAGCAGTTCGGAAGGGACAGGGATTTCACCCCTCCACTTT. The encoded protein is CASSSEGTGISPLHF.

The V gene is TRBV11-3, the J gene TRBJ2-1, with a tentative D call TRBD2 (5 bases). The CDR3 extends over 13 amino acids. Deletions cut 1 base from V and 4 bases from J, with 5 bases between. Per germline, CDR1 SGHNT and CDR2 YENEEA. The CDR3 DNA reads as TGTGCCAGCAGCTTAGGCGGGTACAATGAGCAGTTCTTC. This encodes CASSLGGYNEQFF.

The genes are TRBV5-1 and TRBJ1-1; D remains ambiguous. This CDR3 is 13 amino acids long. The germline V and J ends were trimmed by 1 base and 3 bases, with 7 bases remaining between them. CDR1 is SGHRS and CDR2 is YFSETQ in the germline V gene. In nucleotides, the CDR3 is TGCGCCAGCAGCTTGTTGGAGGACACTGAAGCTTTCTTT. Protein sequence: CASSLLEDTEAFF.

This chain uses TRBV19 with TRBJ2-3; a weak D match, TRBD1 (6 bases). The V end lost 6 bases, the J end lost 2 bases, and 15 bases lay between the germline ends. The CDR3 totals 15 residues. Germline CDR1 and CDR2: LNHDA and SQIVND (reference sequence). The CDR3 DNA reads TGTGCCAGTAGCCTGGGGGCAGGGGACACAGATACGCAGTATTTT. Translating gives CASSLGAGDTDTQYF.

The V gene is TRBV7-3, the J gene TRBJ1-1; TRBD1 agrees at 10 bases. This CDR3 has 19 amino acids. Germline V gives CDR1 SGHTA, CDR2 FQGTGA. V gave up 1 base and J gave up 5 bases; unmatched junction bases: 16. The CDR3 loop reads CASSLRPPGQGTFWTEAFF. In nucleotides, the CDR3 is TGTGCCAGCAGCTTAAGACCTCCGGGACAGGGGACGTTTTGGACTGAAGCTTTCTTT.

This chain links TRBV19 with TRBJ1-2; D perhaps matches TRBD1 (6 bases). This CDR3 spans 14 amino acids. The V end lost 1 base, the J end lost 4 bases, and 10 bases lay between the germline ends. CDR1 is LNHDA, CDR2 SQIVND, per germline (reference sequence). The CDR3 is CASSIAAGAYGYTF. In DNA form, the CDR3 reads TGTGCCAGTAGTATAGCGGCAGGGGCCTATGGCTACACCTTC.

The chain couples TRBV6-5 to TRBJ2-7, with 7 bases matching TRBD2. V was pared by 0 bases and J by 0 bases, with 5 bases of the junction left unmatched. Germline loops: CDR1 MNHEY, CDR2 SVGAGI. The CDR3 has 16 residues. The CDR3 protein is CASSYSVRDYSYEQYF. The CDR3 DNA reads as TGTGCCAGCAGTTACTCCGTCCGGGACTACTCCTACGAGCAGTACTTC.